The rows below give T cell receptor beta chains drawn from one sample of a study of regulatory T cells in long-lasting Graves disease. In TCRdb, the multiplex PCR reads were re-called with MiXCR into one record per CDR3 protein. The data show about 440,000 distinct CDR3 sequences, roughly 17% seen once. Another study also made use of these data, one on T cells in Graves' hyperthyroidism and ophthalmopathy.

The starting material was peripheral blood mononuclear cells (PBMCs), obtained at new diagnosis, from a patient treated with antithyroid drugs. The receptors were sampled from a woman between 18 and 30 years old with Graves disease. Each CDR3 is given with its conserved first and last residue. A D gene is named only where the DNA matches it firmly. Size is stated for part of the rows, as once, few or many counts, or as a class when the clone is expanded.

d_gene: .
j_gene: TRBJ2-2
v_gene: TRBV2
len: 12
abundance: .
CDR3aa: CASSGGIGELFF
CDR3nt: TGTGCCAGCAGTGGTGGTATCGGGGAGCTGTTTTTT

d_gene: TRBD2
j_gene: TRBJ2-1
v_gene: TRBV5-1
len: 15
abundance: many
CDR3aa: CASSPPRTRGNEQFF
CDR3nt: TGCGCCAGCAGCCCGCCCCGGACTAGAGGGAATGAGCAGTTCTTC

d_gene: .
j_gene: TRBJ2-1
v_gene: TRBV28
len: 15
abundance: many
CDR3aa: CASSLNRGGLNEQFF
CDR3nt: TGTGCCAGCAGTTTAAACAGGGGGGGGCTCAATGAGCAGTTCTTC

d_gene: .
j_gene: TRBJ2-1
v_gene: TRBV28
len: 16
abundance: many
CDR3aa: CASSLSGPASYNEQFF
CDR3nt: TGTGCCAGCAGCCTTAGCGGTCCCGCTTCCTACAATGAGCAGTTCTTC

d_gene: .
j_gene: TRBJ2-7
v_gene: TRBV6-1
len: 12
abundance: many
CDR3aa: CATSTNSYEQYF
CDR3nt: TGTGCCACCTCCACTAATTCCTACGAGCAGTACTTC

d_gene: .
j_gene: TRBJ2-7
v_gene: TRBV7-2
len: 16
abundance: few
CDR3aa: CASSLAAANPQTEQYF
CDR3nt: TGTGCCAGCAGCTTAGCGGCGGCCAACCCCCAGACCGAGCAGTACTTC

d_gene: .
j_gene: TRBJ2-5
v_gene: TRBV7-9
len: 13
abundance: few
CDR3aa: CASTGTIQETQYF
CDR3nt: TGTGCCAGCACCGGGACCATACAAGAGACCCAGTACTTC

d_gene: .
j_gene: TRBJ2-3
v_gene: TRBV28
len: 13
abundance: many
CDR3aa: CASSYPGSDTQYF
CDR3nt: TGTGCCAGCAGTTATCCCGGGTCCGATACGCAGTATTTT

d_gene: .
j_gene: TRBJ2-3
v_gene: TRBV7-9
len: 14
abundance: .
CDR3aa: CASSPPERPDTQYF
CDR3nt: TGTGCCAGCAGCCCCCCTGAGAGACCAGATACGCAGTATTTT

d_gene: .
j_gene: TRBJ1-2
v_gene: TRBV5-6
len: 18
abundance: few
CDR3aa: CASSLEDRPYRPNYGYTF
CDR3nt: TGTGCCAGCAGCTTGGAGGACAGACCTTATCGACCTAACTATGGCTACACCTTC

d_gene: .
j_gene: TRBJ2-7
v_gene: TRBV28
len: 15
abundance: .
CDR3aa: CASSSPGAWSYEQYF
CDR3nt: TGTGCCAGCAGTTCCCCAGGGGCATGGTCCTACGAGCAGTACTTC

d_gene: TRBD1
j_gene: TRBJ2-1
v_gene: TRBV7-2
len: 14
abundance: many
CDR3aa: CASSRDRGQDEQFF
CDR3nt: TGTGCCAGCAGCCGGGACAGGGGGCAGGATGAGCAGTTCTTC

d_gene: .
j_gene: TRBJ2-7
v_gene: TRBV6-1
len: 14
abundance: many
CDR3aa: CASSERTGTYEQYF
CDR3nt: TGTGCCAGCAGTGAAAGGACGGGAACCTACGAGCAGTACTTC

d_gene: .
j_gene: TRBJ1-6
v_gene: TRBV11-2
len: 12
abundance: few
CDR3aa: CASQGGNSPLHF
CDR3nt: TGTGCCAGCCAGGGCGGGAACTCACCCCTCCACTTT

d_gene: TRBD1
j_gene: TRBJ1-6
v_gene: TRBV7-2
len: 15
abundance: .
CDR3aa: CASSYRGRGGSPLHF
CDR3nt: TGTGCCAGCAGTTACAGGGGTCGGGGGGGTTCACCCCTCCACTTT

d_gene: TRBD2
j_gene: TRBJ2-1
v_gene: TRBV6-1
len: 22
abundance: .
CDR3aa: CASSKTGVPFFLASGSDNEQFF
CDR3nt: TGTGCCAGCAGTAAAACAGGGGTTCCTTTTTTTTTGGCTAGCGGGAGTGATAATGAGCAGTTCTTC

d_gene: .
j_gene: TRBJ2-7
v_gene: TRBV4-2
len: 12
abundance: few
CDR3aa: CASAGDRGEQYF
CDR3nt: TGTGCCAGCGCGGGTGACCGGGGCGAGCAGTACTTC

d_gene: TRBD1
j_gene: TRBJ2-7
v_gene: TRBV5-1
len: 16
abundance: .
CDR3aa: CASSRQGEVLGNEQYF
CDR3nt: TGCGCCAGCAGCCGACAGGGGGAGGTGTTGGGCAATGAGCAGTACTTC

d_gene: .
j_gene: TRBJ2-5
v_gene: TRBV18
len: 14
abundance: many
CDR3aa: CASSPRDSRETQYF
CDR3nt: TGTGCCAGCTCACCACGCGACTCGCGAGAGACCCAGTACTTC

d_gene: TRBD2
j_gene: TRBJ2-5
v_gene: TRBV7-2
len: 16
abundance: few
CDR3aa: CASSLAGGIPQETQYF
CDR3nt: TGTGCCAGCAGCTTAGCGGGAGGGATCCCTCAAGAGACCCAGTACTTC

d_gene: .
j_gene: TRBJ2-1
v_gene: TRBV29-1
len: 15
abundance: .
CDR3aa: CSVPPGPYPYNEQFF
CDR3nt: TGCAGCGTTCCGCCGGGACCGTATCCCTACAATGAGCAGTTCTTC

d_gene: TRBD1
j_gene: TRBJ2-3
v_gene: TRBV24-1
len: 15
abundance: .
CDR3aa: CATSDYRGSTDTQYF
CDR3nt: TGTGCCACCAGTGATTACAGGGGATCCACAGATACGCAGTATTTT

d_gene: .
j_gene: TRBJ1-5
v_gene: TRBV4-1
len: 14
abundance: few
CDR3aa: CASSQDRVDQPQHF
CDR3nt: TGCGCCAGCAGCCAAGACAGGGTCGATCAGCCCCAGCATTTT

d_gene: TRBD1
j_gene: TRBJ2-7
v_gene: TRBV6-1
len: 15
abundance: few
CDR3aa: CASSVQDRFPSEQYF
CDR3nt: TGTGCCAGCAGTGTTCAGGACAGGTTTCCTTCGGAGCAGTACTTC

d_gene: .
j_gene: TRBJ2-1
v_gene: TRBV6-2/TRBV6-3
len: 12
abundance: .
CDR3aa: CASSYPPQGWFF
CDR3nt: TGTGCCAGCAGTTACCCGCCTCAGGGGTGGTTCTTC

d_gene: .
j_gene: TRBJ2-1
v_gene: TRBV28
len: 16
abundance: many
CDR3aa: CASSIIQGKDYNEQFF
CDR3nt: TGTGCCAGCAGCATTATCCAGGGGAAGGACTACAATGAGCAGTTCTTC

d_gene: .
j_gene: TRBJ1-6
v_gene: TRBV19
len: 14
abundance: .
CDR3aa: CASSIGEIGSPLRF
CDR3nt: TGTGCCAGTAGTATAGGAGAGATCGGTTCACCCCTCCGCTTT

d_gene: .
j_gene: TRBJ1-5
v_gene: TRBV9
len: 15
abundance: .
CDR3aa: CASSVGGRVGQPQHF
CDR3nt: TGTGCCAGCAGCGTAGGGGGCCGGGTAGGTCAGCCCCAGCATTTT

d_gene: TRBD2
j_gene: TRBJ2-7
v_gene: TRBV14
len: 15
abundance: few
CDR3aa: CASSQGLPYSYEQYF
CDR3nt: TGTGCCAGCAGCCAGGGACTACCCTACTCCTACGAGCAGTACTTC

d_gene: .
j_gene: TRBJ2-3
v_gene: TRBV7-3
len: 16
abundance: many
CDR3aa: CASSSRTSPGTDTQYF
CDR3nt: TGTGCCAGCAGCTCCCGGACTTCTCCCGGCACAGATACGCAGTATTTT

d_gene: .
j_gene: TRBJ1-2
v_gene: TRBV30
len: 14
abundance: many
CDR3aa: CAWSQRQAYYGYTF
CDR3nt: TGTGCCTGGAGTCAACGACAGGCTTACTATGGCTACACCTTC

d_gene: .
j_gene: TRBJ1-6
v_gene: TRBV11-2
len: 12
abundance: many
CDR3aa: CASSLYNSPLHF
CDR3nt: TGTGCCAGCAGCCTCTATAATTCACCCCTCCACTTT

d_gene: .
j_gene: TRBJ2-1
v_gene: TRBV28
len: 12
abundance: many
CDR3aa: CASSPTYNEQFF
CDR3nt: TGTGCCAGCAGTCCAACCTACAATGAGCAGTTCTTC